Listed here is a single T cell receptor (beta chain). Other DNA sequences within the sample encode an identical CDR3. This sample is part of a study of blood T cell repertoires in COVID-19. TCRdb keeps only in-frame clones here, not all; method: immunoSEQ multiplex PCR. The top ten clones hold 0.86% of a sample with about 370,000 clones, about 89% of them seen once. V was clipped by 0 bases and J by 4 bases; unmatched bases: 5. Germline-derived CDR1 and CDR2 are WNHNN and SYGVQD (reference sequence). CDR3 length: 16 residues. The sequence came from a woman aged 40 to 50 who had been exposed to COVID-19. The specimen sequenced was PBMCs or T cells enriched from blood (not recorded which). The rearrangement links TRBV10-1 to TRBJ2-1; 8 bases are a match to TRBD2. The CDR3 spells CASSESTSGLYNEQFF. CDR3 in DNA: TGCGCCAGCAGTGAGTCAACTAGCGGCCTTTACAATGAGCAGTTCTTC.